This entry features one TCR beta chain sequence. At one of its ends the junction is not consistent with the germline gene, which may arise from a read error. The protocol was immunoSEQ multiplex PCR, while the TCRdb copy is restricted to in-frame clones and leaves out a portion. The sample includes about 710,000 clones, 70% to 90% of them seen just once. The data stem from a study of shared T cell receptors in the human thymus. The CDR3 consists of 16 residues. Germline values: CDR1 LGHNA, CDR2 YSLEER. The sample was also reused in another study, on human thymus T cells. That report notes: Donation came from healthy Finnish infants having corrective surgery for congenital heart defects. Resections from corrective heart surgery supplied the thymus tissue. Usage of V and J genes appeared biased in thymic and blood repertoires.

This chain connects TRBV4-3 to TRBJ2-5; 8 positions agree with TRBD2. This sequence was found in a boy under two years old with a congenital heart defect. Sequenced input: thymocytes. The CDR3 reads CASSKDRREASETQYF. In nucleotides, the CDR3 is TGCGCCAGCAGCAAAGATCGGCGGGAGGCCTCAGAGACCCAGTACTTC.